These 10 T cell receptor beta chains share one sample of origin, sequenced in a study of follicular helper T cells after annual influenza vaccination. Time point given: 2015-2016 season, 7 days after influenza vaccination. Measured with immunoSEQ multiplex PCR; TCRdb has only the in-frame clones, and not every one. The repertoire includes roughly 9,800 clones, approximately 80% of them detected once, and roughly 0.45% sits in the top ten. Sequencing used CXCR5+ CD38- circulating T follicular helper cells from blood, obtained 7 days after influenza vaccination. Documented subset: circulating Tfh, non-naive CD4+CXCR5+PD-1+ (ICOS+CD38+ or ICOS-CD38-). All receptors derive from an adult who received the influenza vaccine.

The chain joins TRBV28 to TRBJ2-7, with 7 bases that match TRBD2. V dropped 4 bases and J dropped 1; count of bases not matched to a gene: 4. Per the germline V gene, CDR1 is MDHEN and CDR2 is SYDVKM. The CDR3 has 14 residues. The CDR3 sequence is CASSSGGESYEQYF. CDR3 in DNA: TGTGCCAGCAGTTCGGGGGGAGAGTCCTACGAGCAGTACTTC.

In its sample, this clone was seen once. The V gene is TRBV6-6, the J gene TRBJ1-5; 8 nucleotides align to TRBD1. The CDR3 runs 14 residues. Germline V gene data show CDR1 as MNHNY and CDR2 as SVGAGI (reference sequence). Trimming took 6 bases from V and 7 from J; bases not matched to a gene: 8. The CDR3 bases are TGTGCCAGCAGGGCCGGGACAGGTCGCCAGCCCCAGCATTTT. It encodes CASRAGTGRQPQHF.

This clone was seen more than once but under ten times. This chain joins TRBV5-6 and TRBJ1-5; a possible D gene is TRBD1 (5 bases). This CDR3 has 14 residues. Looked up from germline, CDR1 is SGHDT and CDR2 is YYEEEE. V dropped 1 base and J dropped 7 bases, with 12 bases sitting between them. The CDR3 spells CASSLQRGGQPQHF. The DNA for the CDR3 is TGTGCCAGCAGCTTGCAGAGGGGCGGCCAGCCCCAGCATTTT.

The chain is built from TRBV19 and TRBJ1-2, with 8 bases identical to TRBD1. CDR1 LNHDA and CDR2 SQIVND come from the germline V gene (reference sequence). The CDR3 is 15 residues long. The ends lost 3 bases at V and 3 bases at J; junction bases unmatched: 6. CDR3 protein: CASSITAGGYYGYTF. The CDR3 DNA sequence: TGTGCCAGTAGTATTACCGCAGGGGGCTACTATGGCTACACCTTC.

V is TRBV6-6 and J is TRBJ1-1, with 8 bases lining up with TRBD1. Germline loops: CDR1 MNHNY, CDR2 SVGAGI (reference sequence). The length of the CDR3 is 13 residues. V lost 5 bases, J lost 3 bases, and 2 bases stayed unmatched. CDR3 nucleotide sequence: TGTGCCAGCAGTCCCAGGGGGCACACTGAAGCTTTCTTT. It is translated as CASSPRGHTEAFF.

The J gene is TRBJ2-5, the V gene TRBV28; D remains unclear. The CDR3 runs 15 residues. V lost 6 bases and J lost 6, with 20 bases in between. Per the germline V gene, CDR1 is MDHEN and CDR2 is SYDVKM. CDR3 bases: TGTGCCAGCAGCCCCTTAGAACAAAAAGGAAAGACCCAGTACTTC. This gives the protein CASSPLEQKGKTQYF.

The J gene is TRBJ1-4, the V gene TRBV5-4; possible D gene TRBD1, 6 bases. Trimming took 1 base from V and 4 from J, leaving 8 bases between them. CDR1 SGHNT and CDR2 YYREEE come from the germline V gene (reference sequence). The CDR3 has 14 residues. The CDR3 loop reads CASSLRDNNEKLFF. The DNA for the CDR3 is TGTGCCAGCAGCTTGAGGGACAATAATGAAAAACTGTTTTTT.

This clone was seen more than once but under ten times. The chain employs TRBV7-2 and TRBJ1-5, with D unresolved. The CDR3 length is 13 residues. Germline CDR1 is SGHTA and CDR2 is FQGNSA. Trimming stripped 7 bases from V and 5 bases from J, with 12 bases between. CDR3 loop: CASNSGPHQPQHF. In nucleotides, the CDR3 is TGTGCCAGCAACTCAGGCCCCCATCAGCCCCAGCATTTT.

The chain has TRBV19 and TRBJ1-4; D unclear. Looked up from germline, CDR1 is LNHDA and CDR2 is SQIVND (reference sequence). There are 14 residues in the CDR3. V shed 3 bases and J shed 5 bases, with 10 bases lying between them. CDR3 sequence reads: CASSIGQINEKLFF. DNA of the CDR3: TGTGCCAGTAGTATCGGGCAGATAAATGAAAAACTGTTTTTT.

This CDR3 is CASGRQGIGNTEAFF. Written as DNA, the CDR3 is TGCGCCAGCGGCCGACAGGGAATAGGGAACACTGAAGCTTTCTTT. This chain links TRBV10-2 with TRBJ1-1; the match to TRBD1 covers 7 bases. The germline V gene encodes CDR1 WSHSY and CDR2 SAAADI. The V segment lost 8 bases and the J segment 1 base; nucleotides outside the gene matches: 10. This CDR3 comprises 15 residues.